This is a list of T cell receptor beta chains from one sample in a study of T cells in localized non-small cell lung cancer. Repertoires were generated with immunoSEQ multiplex PCR, while TCRdb's copy carries only in-frame clones and drops some. The profile shows about 14,000 clones, 75% to 90% of them singletons. The sequences come from peripheral blood, collected before any cancer treatment. The receptors shown here come from a woman aged 40-69 years with stage I lung adenocarcinoma. Both conserved end residues are part of each CDR3. The order of the fields is D gene, V gene, clone size, J gene, CDR3 protein, CDR3 DNA. The D gene is left open where the match is weak. The size of a clone is reported for some rows only, either as once, few or many, or as a class for expanded clones.

-	TRBV6-5	-	TRBJ1-1	CASSSGLGTEAFF	TGTGCCAGCAGTTCAGGGTTGGGCACTGAAGCTTTCTTT
-	TRBV19	-	TRBJ2-5	CASSRAGSQETQYF	TGTGCCAGTAGTAGGGCGGGGAGCCAAGAGACCCAGTACTTC
-	TRBV15	-	TRBJ2-2	CATSRDRVGAGELFF	TGTGCCACCAGCAGAGACCGAGTAGGGGCCGGGGAGCTGTTTTTT
-	TRBV4-3	-	TRBJ2-1	CASSPYGYYNEQFF	TGCGCCAGCAGCCCCTATGGCTACTACAATGAGCAGTTCTTC
TRBD1	TRBV5-1	-	TRBJ1-4	CASSPSGTGVEKLFF	TGCGCCAGCAGCCCATCCGGGACAGGGGTTGAAAAACTGTTTTTT
-	TRBV4-3	-	TRBJ1-2	CASSQRVMELNYGYTF	TGCGCCAGCAGCCAAAGGGTGATGGAGCTTAACTATGGCTACACCTTC
TRBD1	TRBV7-2	-	TRBJ1-2	CASSLQSWRPMGQGWGYTF	TGTGCCAGCAGCTTACAATCCTGGCGTCCAATGGGACAGGGGTGGGGCTACACCTTC
-	TRBV5-4	-	TRBJ2-3	CASTQGGAGGVDTQYF	TGTGCCAGCACCCAAGGGGGGGCAGGGGGCGTTGATACGCAGTATTTT
TRBD2	TRBV9	once	TRBJ2-5	CASSALAGGRETQYF	TGTGCCAGCAGCGCTCTAGCGGGGGGGCGAGAGACCCAGTACTTC
TRBD1	TRBV7-3	-	TRBJ2-5	CASSLIGTGAAETQYF	TGTGCCAGCAGCTTAATCGGGACAGGGGCCGCTGAGACCCAGTACTTC
-	TRBV6-5	-	TRBJ2-7	CASSYSIQTEYEQYF	TGTGCCAGCAGTTACTCGATCCAGACGGAGTACGAGCAGTACTTC
-	TRBV29-1	few	TRBJ2-7	CSVVGGFYEQYF	TGCAGCGTTGTCGGGGGATTCTACGAGCAGTACTTC
TRBD1	TRBV6-6	-	TRBJ1-2	CASSYSGQGARGYTF	TGTGCCAGCAGTTACTCTGGACAGGGGGCGAGGGGCTACACCTTC
-	TRBV7-9	-	TRBJ1-4	CASRGENEKLFF	TGTGCCAGCAGAGGAGAAAATGAAAAACTGTTTTTT
-	TRBV5-1	-	TRBJ2-5	CASSAYTGYQETQYF	TGCGCCAGCAGCGCCTACACTGGGTACCAAGAGACCCAGTACTTC
-	TRBV4-3	-	TRBJ1-4	CASSQNRGTGEKLFF	TGCGCCAGCAGCCAAAATCGGGGTACGGGGGAAAAATTGTTTTTT
-	TRBV11-3	-	TRBJ1-1	CASIGAQNTEAFF	TGTGCCAGCATCGGGGCTCAAAACACTGAAGCTTTCTTT
-	TRBV7-6	-	TRBJ1-1	CASSFAPQGGGEAFF	TGTGCCAGCAGCTTCGCCCCTCAAGGGGGGGGTGAAGCTTTCTTT
-	TRBV5-6	-	TRBJ2-2	CASSLYRNTGELFF	TGTGCCAGCAGCTTGTATAGGAACACCGGGGAGCTGTTTTTT
TRBD2	TRBV9	-	TRBJ2-3	CASSAIAGGGDTQYF	TGTGCCAGCAGCGCCATAGCGGGGGGCGGAGATACGCAGTATTTT
-	TRBV5-6	once	TRBJ1-4	CASSLRVEGDKLFF	TGTGCCAGCAGCTTGAGGGTTGAGGGGGATAAACTGTTTTTT
TRBD2	TRBV7-2	-	TRBJ2-1	CASSLSGGAFHEQFF	TGTGCCAGCAGCTTAAGCGGGGGGGCCTTTCATGAGCAGTTCTTC
-	TRBV4-1	-	TRBJ2-1	CASSQDEEGYNYNEQFF	TGCGCCAGCAGCCAAGATGAGGAGGGATACAATTACAATGAGCAGTTCTTC
TRBD1	TRBV19	once	TRBJ1-5	CASTLTGAQPQHF	TGTGCCAGTACCCTGACAGGGGCTCAGCCCCAGCATTTT
TRBD2	TRBV6-1	few	TRBJ2-7	CASSEAPGGSGEQYF	TGTGCCAGCAGTGAAGCTCCGGGAGGTTCGGGCGAGCAGTACTTC
-	TRBV2	-	TRBJ2-1	CASRIGYNEQFF	TGCGCCAGCAGAATAGGCTACAATGAGCAGTTCTTC
-	TRBV10-2	-	TRBJ2-5	CACKQGVGGTQETQYF	TGCGCCTGTAAGCAGGGAGTAGGGGGAACCCAAGAGACCCAGTACTTC
TRBD1	TRBV30	-	TRBJ1-6	CAWSVPGQGTGYNSPLHF	TGTGCCTGGAGTGTCCCGGGACAGGGGACTGGCTATAATTCACCCCTCCACTTT
-	TRBV29-1	-	TRBJ2-7	CSVVGGGTYEQYF	TGCAGCGTTGTGGGCGGTGGAACCTACGAGCAGTACTTC
-	TRBV18	-	TRBJ2-7	CASSPPLAAPYEQYF	TGTGCCAGCTCACCACCCCTGGCAGCCCCCTACGAGCAGTACTTC
TRBD1	TRBV19	-	TRBJ2-7	CASSVTGTGVHEQYF	TGTGCCAGTAGTGTGACCGGGACAGGGGTTCACGAGCAGTACTTC
-	TRBV27	-	TRBJ1-3	CASSMALGGNTIYF	TGTGCCAGCAGTATGGCCCTAGGGGGAAACACCATATATTTT
TRBD2	TRBV7-9	-	TRBJ2-5	CASSLRLAGAETQYF	TGTGCCAGCAGCTTAAGACTAGCGGGGGCAGAGACCCAGTACTTC
-	TRBV10-3	-	TRBJ1-2	CAISEQAGNYGYTF	TGTGCCATCAGTGAGCAGGCAGGTAACTATGGCTACACCTTC
TRBD1	TRBV5-1	-	TRBJ2-7	CASSTRYRGTYEQYF	TGCGCCAGCAGCACCCGTTACAGGGGAACCTACGAGCAGTACTTC
-	TRBV10-2	-	TRBJ1-5	CASSEIGQTSNQPQHF	TGCGCCAGCAGTGAAATCGGACAAACTTCGAATCAGCCCCAGCATTTT
TRBD2	TRBV5-4	-	TRBJ2-7	CASIQTSGGPYSYEQYF	TGTGCCAGCATCCAGACTAGCGGGGGGCCCTATTCCTACGAGCAGTACTTC
-	TRBV7-2	-	TRBJ1-4	CASSSGTRGTNEKLFF	TGTGCCAGCAGCTCAGGGACCCGAGGGACTAATGAAAAACTGTTTTTT
TRBD1	TRBV5-8	-	TRBJ2-5	CASSLGLTGDLAETQYF	TGTGCCAGCAGCTTGGGGCTGACAGGGGATCTTGCGGAGACCCAGTACTTC
-	TRBV5-4	-	TRBJ2-1	CASAKVPSQVYNEQFF	TGTGCCAGCGCCAAGGTCCCCAGCCAGGTCTACAATGAGCAGTTCTTC
-	TRBV15	few	TRBJ1-6	CATSRGGKDNNSPLHF	TGTGCCACCAGCAGAGGAGGCAAGGACAATAATTCACCCCTCCACTTT
-	TRBV9	-	TRBJ2-3	CASSVRPTRVPTDTQYF	TGTGCCAGCAGCGTACGACCGACTAGAGTCCCCACAGATACGCAGTATTTT
-	TRBV6-6	-	TRBJ2-3	CRDKGNTDTQYF	TGTCGGGATAAGGGGAACACAGATACGCAGTATTTT
-	TRBV5-1	once	TRBJ1-1	CASSLQPGNTEAFF	TGCGCCAGCAGCCTCCAGCCCGGGAACACTGAAGCTTTCTTT
TRBD1	TRBV7-3	-	TRBJ2-3	CASSLGGQYTDTQYF	TGTGCCAGCAGCTTAGGGGGACAGTACACAGATACGCAGTATTTT
-	TRBV27	-	TRBJ1-3	CASSLEGNAGNTIYF	TGTGCCAGCAGTTTAGAGGGGAACGCTGGAAACACCATATATTTT
-	TRBV7-2	-	TRBJ1-2	CASSLRTDFNYGYTF	TGTGCCAGCAGCCTAAGGACGGATTTTAACTATGGCTACACCTTC
TRBD1	TRBV7-8	-	TRBJ2-4	CASSRDRVSIQYF	TGTGCCAGCAGCCGGGACAGGGTGAGCATTCAGTACTTC
TRBD2	TRBV7-2	-	TRBJ2-5	CASSGRAGQETQYF	TGTGCCAGCAGCGGGAGGGCGGGCCAAGAGACCCAGTACTTC
-	TRBV6-1	-	TRBJ2-7	CASSRDFSSYEQYF	TGTGCCAGCAGTCGGGACTTTAGCTCCTACGAGCAGTACTTC
TRBD1	TRBV5-4	-	TRBJ1-6	CASSGSLGYAGGNSPLHF	TGTGCCAGCAGCGGGAGCTTAGGCTATGCAGGGGGCAATTCACCCCTCCACTTT
-	TRBV30	-	TRBJ1-3	CAWSVGGNTIYF	TGTGCCTGGAGTGTCGGTGGAAACACCATATATTTT
-	TRBV28	-	TRBJ2-6	CASSFSGANVLTF	TGTGCCAGCAGTTTCTCTGGGGCCAACGTCCTGACTTTC
TRBD1	TRBV6-4	-	TRBJ2-1	CASSEPGQGMDEQFF	TGTGCCAGCAGTGAACCCGGACAGGGTATGGATGAGCAGTTCTTC
TRBD1	TRBV11-2	-	TRBJ2-3	CASSLTGARSSTDTQYF	TGTGCCAGCAGCTTAACAGGGGCGCGATCTAGCACAGATACGCAGTATTTT
-	TRBV6-6	-	TRBJ1-2	CASSWESYGYTF	TGTGCCAGCAGTTGGGAGTCCTATGGCTACACCTTC
-	TRBV10-3	-	TRBJ2-5	CAISEAQEGSWSETQYF	TGTGCCATCAGTGAGGCGCAAGAGGGCAGTTGGTCAGAGACCCAGTACTTC
-	TRBV28	-	TRBJ1-2	CASSSQGLYGYTF	TGTGCCAGCAGTTCCCAGGGCCTCTATGGCTACACCTTC
-	TRBV5-1	-	TRBJ1-2	CASSLAAGGEYGYTF	TGCGCCAGCAGCTTGGCCGCGGGGGGCGAATATGGCTACACCTTC
-	TRBV7-2	-	TRBJ1-4	CASSFGGLKGEKLFF	TGTGCCAGCAGCTTTGGGGGACTTAAGGGGGAAAAACTGTTTTTT